This T cell receptor beta chain was profiled in a study of a mutant IDH1 vaccine in newly diagnosed glioma. For the study at large: Once 4-6 weeks had passed after radiotherapy alone, vaccination started, or it started with temozolomide cycles.

Germline V lookup: CDR1 SGDLS, CDR2 YYNGEE. This CDR3 has 18 amino acids. V was pared by 1 base and J by 0 bases, with 14 bases between. The time point here: week 35, safety follow-up. Mutant IDH1 20-mer peptide, at 300 ug, made up each vaccine dose, with topical imiquimod. Notes on this clone: Its antigen is unidentified.

The table came from immunoSEQ multiplex PCR; TCRdb's copy has only in-frame clones and leaves some out. Of tens of thousands of clones listed, 81% are singletons. The sequences come from PBMCs, collected from a glioma patient whose treatment included an IDH1 peptide vaccine. The TCR originated in a woman in her 40s with glioma. Some clones in this sample may be carry-over from other donors' samples. V gene TRBV9 combines with J gene TRBJ2-6; possibly TRBD1 for D (6 bases). Here the CDR3 DNA reads TGTGCCAGCAGCGTATGGACAGAGCTCTCCTCTGGGGCCAACGTCCTGACTTTC. Protein: CASSVWTELSSGANVLTF.